This record looks at one T cell receptor beta chain sequence and its context. Its target is unknown. This entry is derived from a study of cytomegalovirus exposure and HLA in healthy donors. Findings and limits, study-wide: It was approximately 170 TCR beta chains that were listed as cytomegalovirus-associated. Roughly uniform sequencing depth across donors was assumed, possibly incorrectly. Both high specificity and high sensitivity reportedly marked the classifier's diagnosis of cytomegalovirus status.

PCR involved 60 Vbeta and 13 Jbeta primers. The data were produced by immunoSEQ multiplex PCR, yet TCRdb's version contains in-frame clones alone and is incomplete. Among roughly 110,000 clones listed, approximately 80% were seen once. This CDR3 has 14 residues. Looked up from germline, CDR1 is SGDLS and CDR2 is YYNGEE. Trimming left V 0 bases short and J 7 bases short, with 10 bases between. This chain links TRBV9 with TRBJ2-2; D gene unclear. Sequencing used PBMCs. The clonotype was recovered from a man aged 30 to 39 in good health and CMV-seropositive. The CDR3 loop reads CASSVGQVFGELFF. CDR3 nucleotides: TGTGCCAGCAGCGTAGGTCAGGTATTCGGGGAGCTGTTTTTT. Supplemented by reference TRBV9 and TRBJ2-2, the full variable domain reads DSGVTQTPKHLITATGQRVTLRCSPRSGDLSVYWYQQSLDQGLQFLIQYYNGEERAKGNILERFSAQQFPDLHSELNLSSLELGDSALYFCASSVGQVFGELFFGEGSRLTVL.